This TCR beta chain originates from a study of cytomegalovirus exposure and HLA in healthy donors. Looked up from germline, CDR1 is SGHTA and CDR2 is FQGTGA. The CDR3 is made up of 13 amino acids. Trimming at V came to 5 bases and at J to 7 bases, leaving 3 bases not matched to a gene. The PCR used 60 Vbeta and 13 Jbeta primers. Here immunoSEQ multiplex PCR was the method, and the copy in TCRdb shows in-frame clones only, minus some. The data contain over 150,000 clones, 60% to 85% of them singletons. Only a few counts were recorded for this clone. V usage is TRBV7-3 and J usage is TRBJ2-1, with TRBD1 identical over 9 bases. This receptor was obtained from a woman aged 45-59 years in good health and CMV-seropositive. The sample consisted of PBMCs. CDR3 protein: CASSPTGGNEQFF. The CDR3 DNA reads as TGTGCCAGCAGCCCGACAGGGGGGAATGAGCAGTTCTTC.